This T cell receptor beta chain was sequenced in a study of shared clonotypes between healthy human individuals. The study's findings and limits: There were few donors, and this limited the genetic and exposure-history diversity represented.

In regard to this clone: Its target is unknown.

Produced via immunoSEQ multiplex PCR; TCRdb's table is partial and in-frame only. The sample lists hundreds of thousands of clones; around 79% were seen once. The receptor was isolated from a middle-aged woman in good health. Some clones in this sample may be carry-over from other donors' samples. Sequencing used PBMCs.

CDR3 nucleotides: TGTGCCTGGAGCCTACTGGGACTAGCCAAAAACATTCAGTACTTC. It specifies CAWSLLGLAKNIQYF. The chain combines TRBV30 with TRBJ2-4, with a possible D match to TRBD2 (6 bases). Germline V gives CDR1 GTSNPN, CDR2 SVGIG (reference sequence). With 3 bases removed from V and 0 bases from J, the gap between germline ends came to 12 bases. The CDR3 spans 15 residues.